Sequencing of this T cell receptor beta chain was carried out in a study of CD4 T cells in relation to SARS-CoV-2 and coronaviruses. Study-level background: ViraFEST: approximately ten-day antigen culture of PBMCs, then TCR beta CDR3 sequencing. Regarding the study as a whole: Samples before the pandemic and after infection were not matched within any donor. Approximately 65% of donors had memory CD4+ clonotypes crossrecognizing SARS-CoV-2 and common cold coronavirus spike.

The protocol was immunoSEQ multiplex PCR, while the TCRdb copy is restricted to in-frame clones and leaves out a portion. Of tens of thousands of clones in the sample, roughly 72% were seen once. This clone was counted a few times. What it recognizes is unknown. CD4+ T cells from unexposed donors were obtained before the COVID-19 pandemic (2011-2018). After ten to eleven days of culture, CD4+ T cells were isolated. Testing used SARS-CoV-2 S/N and four cold-coronavirus spikes on unexposed-donor CD4+ T cells, cells permitting. Trimming removed 3 bases from V and 7 bases from J, with 6 bases in between. The CDR3 is 12 residues long. Germline V CDR1 and CDR2: LNHDA, SQIVND (reference sequence).

The sequenced sample consisted of CD4+ T cells from PBMCs, cultured in vitro. This chain connects TRBV19 to TRBJ2-2; D call uncertain. This TCR came from a human donor in good health. The CDR3 DNA reads as TGTGCCAGTAGTATTTGGGTCGGGGAGCTGTTTTTT. It translates to CASSIWVGELFF.